The 23 T cell receptor beta chains listed next were all sequenced from one sample in a study of blood T cell repertoires in COVID-19. Clones were read by immunoSEQ multiplex PCR, and TCRdb kept only the in-frame ones, dropping some. This table has about 250,000 clones, around 83% appearing once. The sample consisted of peripheral blood. Every receptor here comes from an older man with acute or convalescent COVID-19.

The chain's CDR3 is CASSALTRTVEQYF. In DNA form, the CDR3 reads TGTGCCAGCTCCGCCCTCACCCGGACAGTCGAGCAGTACTTC. V and J are TRBV2 and TRBJ2-7, with D possibly TRBD1 on 6 matching bases. V lost 8 bases and J lost 6, with 20 bases in between. CDR3 length equals 14 residues. Germline assignment: CDR1 SNHLY and CDR2 FYNNEI.

In its sample, this clone was seen a few times. CDR3 in amino acids: CASSRSGDSPLHF. In DNA form, the CDR3 reads TGTGCCAGCAGTCGCTCAGGGGATTCACCCCTCCACTTT. V is TRBV3-1 (or the pseudogene TRBV3-2) and J is TRBJ1-6, with a weak D call TRBD1 (6 bases). The CDR3 contains 13 residues. Looked up from germline, CDR1 is LGHDT and CDR2 is YNNKEL (reference sequence). V lost 6 bases and J 8 bases, leaving 11 bases between the germline ends.

This clone was seen once. The chain is built from TRBV10-1 and TRBJ2-5; a weak D match, TRBD1 (6 bases). The CDR3 length is 14 residues. Germline loops: CDR1 WNHNN, CDR2 SYGVQD (reference sequence). Trimming pared 0 bases from V and 2 bases from J, leaving 7 bases between. Here the CDR3 DNA reads TGCGCCAGCAGTGAGTCCAGGGGTCAAGAGACCCAGTACTTC. Protein product: CASSESRGQETQYF.

The chain couples TRBV19 to TRBJ1-5; D call uncertain. CDR3 length: 15 amino acids. V was cut by 3 bases and J by 5 bases, with 14 bases left in between. Germline CDR1 is LNHDA and CDR2 is SQIVND (reference sequence). DNA of the CDR3: TGTGCCAGTAGTATGTTCGGTATCGGGGATCAGCCCCAGCATTTT. It specifies CASSMFGIGDQPQHF.

This clone came up once. The chain has TRBV24-1 and TRBJ2-5, with 7 bases that match TRBD1. The junction had 8 bases not matched to a gene; V was cut back by 4 bases and J by 7 bases. The CDR3 extends over 14 amino acids. Germline CDR1 reads KGHDR; CDR2 reads SFDVKD. The CDR3 is CATSDSDRAGTQYF. The CDR3 region has the DNA TGTGCCACCAGTGACTCAGACAGGGCTGGGACCCAGTACTTC.

This chain connects TRBV21-1 to TRBJ2-7; the table calls TRBD1, which could not be checked here. TRBV21-1 is an annotated pseudogene. This CDR3 has 15 amino acids. The CDR3 reads CASRPNRAHFYEQYF. DNA of the CDR3: TGTGCCAGCCGCCCCAACAGAGCCCATTTTTACGAGCAGTACTTC.

The V call is TRBV15, the J call TRBJ2-7, with D perhaps matching TRBD1 (5 bases). Germline V gene lookup returns CDR1 LNHNV and CDR2 YYDKDF (reference sequence). The CDR3 loop spans 17 amino acids. V was trimmed by 1 base and J by 1 base, leaving 17 bases between them. CDR3 protein: CATSRGSGARISYEQYF. CDR3 DNA: TGTGCCACCAGCAGAGGCAGTGGGGCGCGGATTTCCTACGAGCAGTACTTC.

The chain carries TRBV28 and TRBJ1-1; TRBD1 is a possible D gene (5 bases). Trimming pared 4 bases from V and 0 bases from J, leaving 15 bases between. Germline loops: CDR1 MDHEN, CDR2 SYDVKM. The CDR3 length is 16 residues. This CDR3 is CASSSGLRGLNTEAFF. CDR3 in DNA: TGTGCCAGCAGTTCGGGCTTAAGGGGCCTGAACACTGAAGCTTTCTTT.

Comment on this clone: One end of the junction varies from germline; a read error may be responsible. V gene TRBV5-6 combines with J gene TRBJ1-6, with D possibly TRBD1 on 6 matching bases. The CDR3 sequence is 16 residues long. Germline loops: CDR1 SGHDT, CDR2 YYEEEE. The CDR3 DNA sequence: TGTGCCAGCAGCCTGGTGGGGGCCTCCAATAATTCACCCCTCCACTTT. It yields the protein CASSLVGASNNSPLHF.

This clone is a singleton in its sample. This chain links TRBV2 with TRBJ2-2, with 9 bases lining up with TRBD1. The CDR3 loop spans 15 amino acids. Germline assignment: CDR1 SNHLY and CDR2 FYNNEI. With V trimmed by 7 bases and J by 0 bases, 3 bases remained unmatched. The CDR3 is CASKRDRANTGELFF. The CDR3, as DNA: TGTGCCAGCAAAAGGGACAGGGCGAACACCGGGGAGCTGTTTTTT. The variable domain in full, completed from reference TRBV2 and TRBJ2-2, reads EPEVTQTPSHQVTQMGQEVILRCVPISNHLYFYWYRQILGQKVEFLVSFYNNEISEKSEIFDDQFSVERPDGSNFTLKIRSTKLEDSAMYFCASKRDRANTGELFFGEGSRLTVL.

The genes are TRBV5-4 and TRBJ2-2, with D perhaps matching TRBD2 (6 bases). Per germline, CDR1 SGHNT and CDR2 YYREEE (reference sequence). Trimming stripped 2 bases from V and 5 bases from J, with 13 bases between. This CDR3 spans 15 amino acids. The CDR3 spells CASSLRLVGTGELFF. Here the CDR3 DNA reads TGTGCCAGCAGCTTAAGACTAGTAGGGACCGGGGAGCTGTTTTTT.

This chain connects TRBV7-3 to TRBJ2-5, with D hard to call. The ends were cut back, 1 base at V and 1 base at J, with 4 bases in the middle. This CDR3 has 13 residues. Germline V lookup: CDR1 SGHTA, CDR2 FQGTGA. CDR3 protein: CASSLRPQETQYF. The CDR3 DNA follows: TGTGCCAGCAGCTTAAGGCCCCAAGAGACCCAGTACTTC.

The sample holds one count of this clone. The rearrangement links TRBV5-4 to TRBJ2-7; D uncertain. V lost 0 bases and J lost 0, with 10 bases in between. The CDR3 loop spans 15 amino acids. Germline V lookup: CDR1 SGHNT, CDR2 YYREEE (reference sequence). CDR3 sequence (DNA): TGTGCCAGCAGCTTGGGGGCTGTAAGCTCCTACGAGCAGTACTTC. Translation gives CASSLGAVSSYEQYF.

The chain has TRBV21-1 and TRBJ1-5; the D call of TRBD1 is as the table states it, not checked on the DNA. TRBV21-1 is noted as a pseudogene. This CDR3 region has 14 residues. The CDR3, as DNA: TGTGCCAGCAGCACACAACAGAGCAATCAGCCCCAGCATTTT. Translated, it gives CASSTQQSNQPQHF.

This rearrangement joins TRBV30 to TRBJ1-2, with D tentatively TRBD1 (6 bases). V was pared by 1 base and J by 3 bases, with 9 bases between. The CDR3 covers 13 residues. Germline V gene data show CDR1 as GTSNPN and CDR2 as SVGIG (reference sequence). CDR3 coding DNA: TGTGCCTGGAGTGAGGGGGGGGACTATGGCTACACCTTC. Protein product: CAWSEGGDYGYTF.

This clone was seen a few times. The chain employs TRBV18 and TRBJ1-5; 9 positions agree with TRBD1. The J segment lost 0 bases and the V segment lost 5 bases, leaving 8 bases of the junction unmatched. Per the germline V gene, CDR1 is KGHSH and CDR2 is LQKENI. The CDR3 consists of 17 residues. The CDR3 DNA reads TGTGCCAGCTCATCCCGACCGGGACAGGGTAGCAATCAGCCCCAGCATTTT. As protein: CASSSRPGQGSNQPQHF.

The chain combines TRBV6-1 with TRBJ2-3; tentatively, D is TRBD1 (5 bases). The CDR3 is 17 amino acids. CDR1 is MNHNS, CDR2 SASEGT, per germline. V shed 1 base and J shed 4 bases, with 18 bases lying between them. The DNA for the CDR3 is TGTGCCAGCAGTGAAGGTTGGTGGCTAGTCAGGGCAGATACGCAGTATTTT. Amino acids: CASSEGWWLVRADTQYF.

The rearrangement uses TRBV18 and TRBJ1-6; tentative D call: TRBD1 (6 bases). From germline, CDR1 is KGHSH and CDR2 LQKENI. Trimming shortened V by 3 bases and J by 5 bases, and 11 bases separated the two germline ends. This CDR3 has 15 amino acids. DNA of the CDR3: TGTGCCAGCTCACCCCGACAGGCCGATAATTCACCCCTCCACTTT. Its translation is CASSPRQADNSPLHF.

The V and J genes are TRBV5-4 and TRBJ2-7; 10 positions match TRBD2. With 3 bases clipped from V and 3 bases from J, the junction kept 6 bases outside the gene matches. There are 15 residues in the CDR3. Looked up from germline, CDR1 is SGHNT and CDR2 is YYREEE (reference sequence). CDR3 loop: CASSSKLAGDYEQYF. The CDR3 DNA reads as TGTGCCAGCAGCTCTAAGCTAGCGGGAGACTACGAGCAGTACTTC.

The chain carries TRBV24-1 and TRBJ2-7; D is uncertain. The CDR3 runs 11 residues. V lost 4 bases and J 8 bases, leaving 8 bases between the germline ends. Per germline, CDR1 KGHDR and CDR2 SFDVKD. For the CDR3, the DNA is TGTGCCACCAGTGAGAACGAGCAGCAGTACTTC. Its protein is CATSENEQQYF.

The chain couples TRBV18 to TRBJ2-2, with 8 bases matching TRBD2. Looked up from germline, CDR1 is KGHSH and CDR2 is LQKENI. With 2 bases clipped from V and 4 bases from J, the junction kept 3 bases outside the gene matches. The CDR3 loop spans 15 amino acids. CDR3 residues: CASSPERGTTGELFF. In DNA form, the CDR3 reads TGTGCCAGCTCACCAGAGCGGGGGACCACCGGGGAGCTGTTTTTT.

The V and J genes are TRBV19 and TRBJ1-2, with D tentatively TRBD1 (6 bases). V lost 3 bases, J lost 0 bases, and 17 bases lay in between. The length of the CDR3 is 17 residues. Germline CDR1 is LNHDA and CDR2 is SQIVND (reference sequence). CDR3 loop: CASSIPRAGASNYGYTF. In nucleotides, the CDR3 is TGTGCCAGTAGTATCCCCAGGGCGGGGGCCTCTAACTATGGCTACACCTTC.

The rearrangement joins TRBV5-6 to TRBJ1-5; 8 bases line up with TRBD1. This CDR3 comprises 14 residues. Germline trimming cut 1 base from V and 5 bases from J; bases unmatched to any gene: 2. CDR1 is SGHDT, CDR2 YYEEEE, per germline. CDR3 DNA sequence: TGTGCCAGCAGCTTGTGGACAGGGTATCAGCCCCAGCATTTT. Its translation is CASSLWTGYQPQHF. Combining the CDR3 with reference TRBV5-6 and TRBJ1-5 gives the whole variable domain DAGVTQSPTHLIKTRGQQVTLRCSPKSGHDTVSWYQQALGQGPQFIFQYYEEEERQRGNFPDRFSGHQFPNYSSELNVNALLLGDSALYLCASSLWTGYQPQHFGDGTRLSIL.